One and the same sample provided the 6 T cell receptor beta chains below, sequenced in a study of T cells in Graves' hyperthyroidism and ophthalmopathy. TCR beta CDR3 sequences were amplified from RNA transcripts. Primed by the HTBI set, a first-round RT-PCR was run on the TCR CDR3. TCRdb passed the multiplex PCR reads through MiXCR, listing each CDR3 protein once. This sample yields some 350,000 distinct CDR3 sequences, of which more than 15% are seen a single time; 25% to 35% belongs to the top ten. The sequencing sample was made of blood. These receptor sequences come from a woman aged 18 to 35 with Graves' hyperthyroidism that later progressed to Graves' ophthalmopathy.

The V and J genes are TRBV14 and TRBJ2-7; a possible D gene is TRBD1 (5 bases). Germline values: CDR1 SGHDN, CDR2 FVKESK. The CDR3 is 16 amino acids. Trimming took 0 bases from V and 7 from J, leaving 19 bases between them. CDR3 residues: CASSQDRKGFVGEQYF. CDR3 in DNA: TGTGCCAGCAGCCAAGATCGAAAGGGGTTTGTGGGGGAGCAGTACTTC.

This clonotype was seen repeatedly, ten times or more. The gene calls are TRBV27 and TRBJ2-3, with D perhaps TRBD2 (6 bases). There are 17 residues in the CDR3. Trimming took 0 bases from V and 8 from J, leaving 21 bases between them. CDR1 is MNHEY, CDR2 SMNVEV, per germline (reference sequence). CDR3 in DNA: TGTGCCAGCAGTTTATCCTTGACTAGGCTAGCACCTAGTACGCAGTATTTT. It specifies CASSLSLTRLAPSTQYF.

This chain links TRBV9 with TRBJ1-5; 8 bases match TRBD1. V dropped 4 bases and J dropped 2; count of bases not matched to a gene: 8. The CDR3 contains 16 residues. The germline V gene has CDR1 SGDLS and CDR2 YYNGEE. The DNA of the CDR3 is TGTGCCAGCAGCTTGGGACAGGCATCAGGCAATCAGCCCCAGCATTTT. Its translation: CASSLGQASGNQPQHF.

This clonotype was seen at least ten times. The chain has TRBV12-3 or TRBV12-4 and TRBJ2-7; no firm D call. This CDR3 comprises 11 residues. The germline V and J ends were trimmed by 4 bases and 3 bases, with 4 bases remaining between them. In DNA, the CDR3 is TGTGCCAGCAGTTACAACTACGAGCAGTACTTC. Its protein product is CASSYNYEQYF.

This clonotype has ten or more counts. V and J are TRBV20-1 and TRBJ2-1, with 13 positions matching TRBD2. The CDR3 covers 14 residues. The germline gives CDR1 DFQATT, CDR2 SNEGSKA (reference sequence). The trim removed 5 bases at V and 8 bases at J, leaving 6 bases unmatched. The CDR3 bases are TGCAGTGCTCCACTAGCGGGAGGGTCTGATGAGCAGTTCTTC. Its protein is CSAPLAGGSDEQFF.

In this sample, this clonotype turned up many times. The gene calls are TRBV12-3 or TRBV12-4 and TRBJ2-7, with D maybe TRBD1 (5 bases). V shed 6 bases and J shed 3 bases, with 18 bases lying between them. The CDR3 has 15 residues. CDR3 amino acids: CASSVHRSLNYEQYF. The CDR3 nucleotides read TGTGCCAGCAGCGTTCACAGGTCCCTCAACTACGAGCAGTACTTC.